A selection of T cell receptor beta chains follows, all from one sample in a study of T-cell reconstitution after alpha-beta-depleted transplantation in children. TCRdb re-called the PCR reads through MiXCR, storing one row per CDR3 protein. The sample consists of about 110,000 distinct CDR3 sequences, 6.4% of them appearing once. The source material was PBMCs, mostly from graft donor cells, sampled 360 days after TCRalphabeta/CD19-depleted stem cell transplant. These TCRs come from a male patient under 10 years old who had a stem cell transplant for acute lymphoblastic leukemia, so the T cells may come from the graft donor. The CDR3 runs from the conserved cysteine through the conserved F or W. D genes are given only for firm matches. The size field is filled for only some rows; it gives once, few, many or a size class.

j_gene,v_gene,d_gene,abundance,len,CDR3aa,CDR3nt
TRBJ1-2,TRBV20-1,-,many,14,CSARATNRLYGYTF,TGCAGTGCTAGAGCAACAAACAGACTCTATGGCTACACCTTC
TRBJ2-2,TRBV7-9,-,many,13,CASSQVLTGELFF,TGTGCCAGCAGCCAAGTTTTGACCGGGGAGCTGTTTTTT
TRBJ1-4,TRBV5-1,-,many,14,CASSTGQRFEKLFF,TGCGCCAGCAGCACCGGACAGCGGTTCGAAAAACTGTTTTTT
TRBJ2-7,TRBV4-2,TRBD1,many,17,CASSQDARTGLRDEQYF,TGTGCCAGCAGCCAAGACGCAAGGACAGGGTTGAGGGACGAGCAGTACTTC
TRBJ2-1,TRBV3-1,-,many,17,CASSQILSRWANNEQFF,TGTGCCAGCAGCCAAATCCTCTCAAGGTGGGCGAACAATGAGCAGTTCTTC
TRBJ2-3,TRBV9,-,many,13,CASSTQGADTQYF,TGTGCCAGCAGTACCCAGGGTGCAGATACGCAGTATTTT
TRBJ1-4,TRBV7-6,TRBD1,-,15,CASSLMGQDNEKLFF,TGTGCCAGCAGCTTAATGGGACAGGATAATGAAAAACTGTTTTTT
TRBJ2-1,TRBV7-9,TRBD1,many,15,CASNYLRTGGNEQFF,TGTGCCAGCAACTACCTCCGGACAGGGGGGAATGAGCAGTTCTTC
TRBJ1-1,TRBV4-3,-,-,13,CASSQTITTEAFF,TGCGCCAGCAGCCAAACGATTACCACTGAAGCTTTCTTT
TRBJ2-1,TRBV6-2/TRBV6-3,TRBD1,few,15,CASSFRDRAYNEQFF,TGTGCCAGCAGTTTTAGGGACAGGGCCTACAATGAGCAGTTCTTC
TRBJ2-3,TRBV11-2,TRBD2,many,15,CASSLVLARTDTQYF,TGTGCCAGCAGCTTAGTACTAGCGAGAACAGATACGCAGTATTTT
TRBJ1-1,TRBV7-9,-,many,15,CASSPLAGSNTEAFF,TGTGCCAGCAGCCCCTTGGCAGGGTCGAACACTGAAGCTTTCTTT
TRBJ1-2,TRBV25-1,-,many,13,CASSGGLRNGYTF,TGTGCCAGCAGTGGCGGGTTGCGAAATGGCTACACCTTC
TRBJ2-2,TRBV11-2,-,many,12,CASSPAEGELFF,TGTGCCAGCAGCCCGGCCGAAGGGGAGCTGTTTTTT
TRBJ1-2,TRBV24-1,-,many,12,CATSQGYYGYTF,TGTGCCACCAGTCAGGGGTACTATGGCTACACCTTC
TRBJ2-5,TRBV7-9,-,many,14,CASSQDWAQETQYF,TGTGCCAGCAGCCAGGACTGGGCTCAAGAGACCCAGTACTTC
TRBJ2-7,TRBV9,-,-,12,CASSVGIGEQYF,TGTGCCAGCAGCGTAGGGATAGGGGAGCAGTACTTC
TRBJ1-1,TRBV7-6,-,few,14,CASSFGTLNTEAFF,TGTGCCAGCAGCTTCGGGACACTGAACACTGAAGCTTTCTTT
TRBJ2-7,TRBV5-1,-,many,15,CASSLYSGTLYEQYF,TGCGCCAGCAGCTTATACTCCGGGACACTCTACGAGCAGTACTTC
TRBJ2-1,TRBV2,-,many,12,CASRGDRREQFF,TGTGCCAGCAGGGGGGATCGGAGGGAGCAGTTCTTC
TRBJ1-1,TRBV9,-,many,15,CASSEGTAMNTEAFF,TGTGCCAGCAGTGAGGGGACGGCTATGAACACTGAAGCTTTCTTT
TRBJ2-7,TRBV10-3,-,many,15,CAILPTGIPAYEQYF,TGTGCCATTTTACCTACCGGGATACCGGCCTACGAGCAGTACTTC
TRBJ2-1,TRBV6-2/TRBV6-3,TRBD2,few,17,CASSAARLAGGPVEQFF,TGTGCCAGCAGTGCTGCCCGACTAGCGGGAGGGCCTGTTGAGCAGTTCTTC
TRBJ2-1,TRBV6-2/TRBV6-3,TRBD2,-,15,CASSSGLVYYNEQFF,TGTGCCAGCAGCTCTGGACTAGTATACTACAATGAGCAGTTCTTC
TRBJ2-7,TRBV7-2,-,many,13,CASRLFISYEQYF,TGTGCCAGCAGACTATTCATCTCCTACGAGCAGTACTTC
TRBJ2-5,TRBV24-1,-,few,12,CATQEYQETQYF,TGTGCCACCCAGGAGTACCAAGAGACCCAGTACTTC
TRBJ2-7,TRBV12-3/TRBV12-4,-,many,15,CASSFERGLLGEQYF,TGTGCCAGCAGTTTTGAACGGGGCCTACTTGGCGAGCAGTACTTC
TRBJ2-7,TRBV20-1,TRBD1,many,14,CSASPGQGSYEQYF,TGCAGTGCTAGTCCGGGACAGGGGTCGTACGAGCAGTACTTC
TRBJ2-7,TRBV7-9,-,many,14,CASSLGLGEYEQYF,TGTGCCAGCAGCTTAGGACTAGGAGAATACGAGCAGTACTTC
TRBJ2-2,TRBV9,-,many,15,CASSVGTANTGELFF,TGTGCCAGCAGCGTAGGGACAGCGAACACCGGGGAGCTGTTTTTT
TRBJ2-5,TRBV20-1,-,few,15,CCARDLGRHPETQYF,TGCTGTGCTAGAGATCTGGGAAGGCATCCAGAGACCCAGTACTTC
TRBJ2-5,TRBV2,-,-,15,CASSEKGVYGETQYF,TGTGCCAGCAGTGAAAAGGGGGTCTACGGAGAGACCCAGTACTTC
TRBJ2-7,TRBV9,-,few,14,CASSEGSRGDEQYF,TGTGCCAGCAGCGAGGGAAGTAGGGGGGACGAGCAGTACTTC
TRBJ2-4,TRBV7-2,TRBD2,few,15,CASSLALAGRSIQYF,TGTGCCAGCAGCTTAGCACTAGCGGGGCGTAGCATTCAGTACTTC
TRBJ2-3,TRBV28,TRBD2,-,17,CASSSPLAGGLADTQYF,TGTGCCAGCAGTTCGCCTCTAGCGGGGGGGCTCGCAGATACGCAGTATTTT
TRBJ2-5,TRBV7-8,-,many,13,CASSLDRVETQYF,TGTGCCAGCAGCTTAGACAGGGTGGAGACCCAGTACTTC
TRBJ2-1,TRBV7-9,TRBD2,many,14,CASSSLAVYNEQFF,TGTGCCAGCAGCTCACTAGCGGTCTACAATGAGCAGTTCTTC
TRBJ1-1,TRBV5-1,-,many,11,CASSLGTEAFF,TGTGCCAGCAGCTTGGGAACTGAAGCTTTCTTT
TRBJ2-5,TRBV7-9,TRBD1,many,15,CASSVDRGLQETQYF,TGTGCCAGCAGCGTAGACAGGGGCCTTCAAGAGACCCAGTACTTC
TRBJ2-1,TRBV10-3,TRBD2,few,18,CAISEPGVAGVYYNEQFF,TGTGCCATCAGTGAGCCAGGGGTAGCGGGAGTGTACTACAATGAGCAGTTCTTC
TRBJ2-7,TRBV28,-,many,13,CASRVARNYEQYF,TGTGCCAGCAGGGTGGCGAGGAATTACGAGCAGTACTTC
TRBJ2-7,TRBV10-3,TRBD2,many,14,CAISSGLAVYEQYF,TGTGCCATCAGCTCGGGACTAGCCGTCTACGAGCAGTACTTC
TRBJ2-2,TRBV7-6,TRBD2,-,16,CASSSKRGAYTGELFF,TGTGCCAGCAGCTCCAAGCGGGGGGCCTACACCGGGGAGCTGTTTTTT
TRBJ2-3,TRBV4-2,-,-,16,CASSQVEGTGTDTQYF,TGTGCCAGCAGCCAAGTCGAAGGCACTGGCACAGATACGCAGTATTTT
TRBJ2-2,TRBV5-6,-,many,14,CASSFVDRAGELFF,TGTGCCAGCAGCTTCGTCGATAGAGCCGGGGAGCTGTTTTTT